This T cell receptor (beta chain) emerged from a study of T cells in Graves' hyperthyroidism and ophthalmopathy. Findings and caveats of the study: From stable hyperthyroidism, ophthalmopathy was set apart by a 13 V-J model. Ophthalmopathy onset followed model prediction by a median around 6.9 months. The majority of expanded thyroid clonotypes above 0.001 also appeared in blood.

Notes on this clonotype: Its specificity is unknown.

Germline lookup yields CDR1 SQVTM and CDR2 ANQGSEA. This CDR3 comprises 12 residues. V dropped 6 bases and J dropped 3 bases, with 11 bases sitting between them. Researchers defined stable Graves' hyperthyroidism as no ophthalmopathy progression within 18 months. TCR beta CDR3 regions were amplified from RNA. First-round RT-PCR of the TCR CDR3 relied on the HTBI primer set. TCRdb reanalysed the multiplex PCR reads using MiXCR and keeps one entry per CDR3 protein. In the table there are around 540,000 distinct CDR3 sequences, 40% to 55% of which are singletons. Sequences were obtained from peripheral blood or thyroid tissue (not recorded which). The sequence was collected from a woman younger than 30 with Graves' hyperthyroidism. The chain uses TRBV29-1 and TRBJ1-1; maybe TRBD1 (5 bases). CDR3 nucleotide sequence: TGCAGCGTGGCCGGGGCCTACACTGAAGCTTTCTTT. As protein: CSVAGAYTEAFF.